Reported below is one T cell receptor beta chain. Germline loops: CDR1 SGHTA, CDR2 FQGTGA. Trimming took off 5 bases at V and 4 bases at J, with 12 bases between the two ends. The CDR3 has 13 amino acids. The data were produced by immunoSEQ multiplex PCR, yet TCRdb's version contains in-frame clones alone and is incomplete. The table shows under 200,000 clones, with just over 85% occurring only once. This entry is derived from a study of blood T cell repertoires in COVID-19. Turning to the study itself: Italy, Spain and the United States were the sources of the convalescent and acute COVID-19 samples.

The sequencing sample was made of peripheral blood. The chain combines TRBV7-3 with TRBJ2-7; D is ambiguous. The sequence came from a man aged 60 to 69 with acute or convalescent COVID-19. The CDR3 region is CASSITAEYEQYF. The DNA of the CDR3 is TGTGCCAGCAGCATTACAGCCGAATACGAGCAGTACTTC. Drawing the rest from reference TRBV7-3 and TRBJ2-7, the complete variable domain is GAGVSQTPSNKVTEKGKYVELRCDPISGHTALYWYRQSLGQGPEFLIYFQGTGAADDSGLPNDRFFAVRPEGSVSTLKIQRTERGDSAVYLCASSITAEYEQYFGPGTRLTVT.